These 11 T cell receptor beta chains came from one sample sequenced in a study of T-cell reconstitution after alpha-beta-depleted transplantation in children. It was with unique molecular identifiers that the TCRbeta library was prepared. One entry per CDR3 protein results from TCRdb running MiXCR on the PCR reads. The repertoire holds about 420,000 distinct CDR3 sequences, with 15% to 20% as singletons. This sample comprised PBMCs, mostly from graft donor cells, obtained 360 days after TCRalphabeta/CD19-depleted stem cell transplant. These receptors originate from a boy under two years old who had a stem cell transplant for Wiskott-Aldrich syndrome, so the T cells may come from the graft donor.

This clonotype has only a few counts. One junction end does not reproduce the germline sequence, and a read error may be involved. The chain carries TRBV28 and TRBJ2-1, with TRBD2 matching over 9 bases. Looked up from germline, CDR1 is MDHEN and CDR2 is SYDVKM. CDR3 length: 12 amino acids. Here the CDR3 DNA reads TGTGCCAGCAGCCCACTTGGGACTAGCTCGATCTTC. Protein product: CASSPLGTSSIF.

The chain carries TRBV2 and TRBJ1-1; D remains unclear. Germline assignment: CDR1 SNHLY and CDR2 FYNNEI. V dropped 7 bases and J dropped 10 bases, with 13 bases sitting between them. This CDR3 is built from 11 residues. The CDR3 reads CASTPARGAFF. The CDR3 DNA reads TGTGCCAGCACCCCCGCCCGTGGAGCTTTCTTT.

The chain recombines TRBV18 with TRBJ2-1; TRBD2 is a possible D gene (6 bases). The CDR3 covers 15 residues. Trimming shortened V by 6 bases and J by 4 bases, and 16 bases separated the two germline ends. Per germline, CDR1 KGHSH and CDR2 LQKENI. The CDR3 nucleotides are TGTGCCAGCTCCCACCGGGACTCTAGTTACAATGAGCAGTTCTTC. It yields the protein CASSHRDSSYNEQFF.

The chain carries TRBV28 and TRBJ2-2; 10 bases are a match to TRBD2. The germline V gene has CDR1 MDHEN and CDR2 SYDVKM. The trim removed 6 bases at V and 6 bases at J, leaving 4 bases unmatched. The CDR3 has 14 residues. The CDR3 nucleotides are TGTGCCAGCAGGCTAGCGGGGGCCCCCGGGGAGCTGTTTTTT. Encoded protein: CASRLAGAPGELFF.

J is TRBJ2-7 and V is TRBV5-5; D gene unclear. The CDR3 extends over 13 amino acids. Germline CDR1 SGHKS, CDR2 YYEKEE (reference sequence). The V end lost 3 bases, the J end lost 0 bases, and 7 bases lay between the germline ends. CDR3 amino acids: CASSSQSSYEQYF. CDR3 DNA: TGTGCCAGCAGCTCACAGAGCTCCTACGAGCAGTACTTC.

The DNA of the CDR3 is TGTGCCAGCAGCCGGACAGGGGTTCTCACAGATACGCAGTATTTT. This codes for CASSRTGVLTDTQYF. The chain has TRBV7-6 and TRBJ2-3, with 9 bases lining up with TRBD1. The germline gives CDR1 SGHVS, CDR2 FNYEAQ. Trimming took 5 bases from V and 2 from J; bases not matched to a gene: 5. The CDR3 extends over 15 amino acids. The full variable domain, completed using reference TRBV7-6 and TRBJ2-3, is GAGVSQSPRYKVTKRGQDVALRCDPISGHVSLYWYRQALGQGPEFLTYFNYEAQQDKSGLPNDRFSAERPEGSISTLTIQRTEQRDSAMYRCASSRTGVLTDTQYFGPGTRLTVL.

This clonotype was seen ten or more times. The chain joins TRBV24-1 to TRBJ2-5, with 7 nucleotides matching TRBD1. The V and J ends lost 8 bases and 2 bases, in that order; junction bases with no gene match: 13. The CDR3 is 16 amino acids. Germline values: CDR1 KGHDR, CDR2 SFDVKD. CDR3 DNA sequence: TGTGCCACCAATAACCGGGACAGAATGACTCAAGAGACCCAGTACTTC. Its protein is CATNNRDRMTQETQYF.

Ten or more counts support this clonotype. The chain links TRBV11-2 to TRBJ1-1; 10 nucleotides agree with TRBD1. Germline values: CDR1 SGHAT, CDR2 FQNNGV. The CDR3 loop spans 16 amino acids. V lost 5 bases to trimming and J lost 2 bases; unmatched junction nucleotides: 8. In nucleotides, the CDR3 is TGTGCCAGCAGCCGGACAGGGGGACGCATCAACACTGAAGCTTTCTTT. Amino acid sequence: CASSRTGGRINTEAFF. Together with reference TRBV11-2 and TRBJ1-1, the CDR3 gives the full variable domain: EAGVAQSPRYKIIEKRQSVAFWCNPISGHATLYWYQQILGQGPKLLIQFQNNGVVDDSQLPKDRFSAERLKGVDSTLKIQPAKLEDSAVYLCASSRTGGRINTEAFFGQGTRLTVV.

The chain joins TRBV4-2 to TRBJ2-5; D not resolved. The CDR3 spans 12 residues. Deletions cut 0 bases from V and 5 bases from J, with 4 bases between. The germline CDR1 and CDR2 sequences are LGHNA and YNFKEQ. The CDR3 sequence: CASSQDTETQYF. DNA of the CDR3: TGTGCCAGCAGCCAAGATACGGAGACCCAGTACTTC.

This rearrangement joins TRBV20-1 to TRBJ2-1; D is ambiguous. There are 11 residues in the CDR3. The germline CDR1 and CDR2 sequences are DFQATT and SNEGSKA (reference sequence). V lost 7 bases to trimming and J lost 7 bases, with 11 bases between them. The CDR3 spells CSVPRLNEQFF. CDR3 nucleotide sequence: TGCAGTGTCCCACGGCTGAATGAGCAGTTCTTC.

This clonotype appeared a few times. This chain links TRBV4-3 with TRBJ2-2; 9 nucleotides line up with TRBD2. Germline V gene sequence: CDR1 LGHNA, CDR2 YSLEER. With V trimmed by 0 bases and J by 6 bases, 11 bases remained unmatched. The CDR3 totals 18 residues. The CDR3 nucleotides read TGCGCCAGCAGCCAAGACATTAGCGGGAGATGGGCGGCCGGGGAGCTGTTTTTT. This gives the protein CASSQDISGRWAAGELFF.